A selection of T cell receptor beta chains follows, all from one sample in a study of tumor and adjacent non-tumor tissue in lung cancer. A single record per CDR3 protein comes from TCRdb applying MiXCR to the multiplex PCR reads. The data show 200,000 to 250,000 distinct CDR3 sequences, with about 71% seen just once and approximately 26% held by the top ten. Sequenced input: lung tumor tissue. The receptors originated from a man in his 60s with non-small cell lung cancer. CDR3s include the opening cysteine and the closing phenylalanine or tryptophan. A D gene is named only where the DNA matches it firmly. The size of a clone is reported for some rows only, either as once, few or many, or as a class for expanded clones.

clone size | D gene | J gene | V gene | CDR3 protein | CDR3 DNA
NA | TRBD2 | TRBJ2-3 | TRBV20-1 | CSACQASGDLDKQYF | TGCAGTGCCTGCCAGGCTAGCGGGGACCTTGATAAGCAGTATTTT
NA | NA | TRBJ2-3 | TRBV11-2 | CASSTAGRTDTHYF | TGTGCCAGCAGTACGGCAGGGAGGACAGATACGCATTATTTT
many | TRBD1 | TRBJ2-2 | TRBV12-3/TRBV12-4 | CASFSLDRLSGELFF | TGTGCCAGCTTTTCCCTGGACAGGCTTAGCGGGGAGCTGTTTTTT
NA | NA | TRBJ1-3 | TRBV11-3 | CVSSKWESGNTIYF | TGTGTCAGCAGCAAATGGGAATCTGGAAACACCATATATTTT
NA | NA | TRBJ2-5 | TRBV5-1 | CASSLSGQRETQYF | TGCGCCAGCAGCTTATCTGGACAAAGGGAGACCCAGTACTTC
NA | NA | TRBJ2-4 | TRBV12-3/TRBV12-4 | CASSRGGTSWGRDKNIQYF | TGTGCCAGCAGCCGTGGTGGCACTAGCTGGGGGCGAGACAAAAACATTCAGTACTTC
NA | TRBD1 | TRBJ2-7 | TRBV20-1 | CSGTGTGRFYEQYF | TGCAGTGGCACTGGGACAGGGCGCTTCTACGAGCAGTACTTC
NA | NA | TRBJ2-3 | TRBV20-1 | CSARVQPSTETQYF | TGTAGTGCTAGAGTGCAGCCGAGCACAGAAACGCAGTATTTT
NA | TRBD2 | TRBJ2-7 | TRBV20-1 | CSTKVGTKSYEQYF | TGCAGTACTAAAGTTGGGACTAAATCCTACGAGCAGTACTTC
NA | NA | TRBJ1-2 | TRBV4-1 | CASSQGTKYGYTF | TGCGCCAGCAGCCAAGGTACCAAATATGGCTACACCTTC
NA | TRBD2 | TRBJ2-1 | TRBV11-2 | CASSLGTSVNELSF | TGTGCCAGCAGCTTAGGGACTAGCGTCAATGAGCTGTCCTTC
few | TRBD2 | TRBJ2-5 | TRBV4-1 | CASSQRGLAGEETQYF | TGCGCCAGCAGCCAACGGGGACTAGCGGGGGAAGAGACCCAGTACTTC
few | NA | TRBJ1-1 | TRBV29-1 | CCVHGTRNTEAFF | TGCTGCGTCCACGGGACAAGGAACACTGAAGCATTCTTT
once | NA | TRBJ2-2 | TRBV29-1 | CSIDGQGNTGDVFF | TGCAGCATTGATGGGCAGGGGAACACCGGGGATGTGTTTTTT
NA | TRBD2 | TRBJ2-3 | TRBV7-8 | CASSVHRVAGVTDTHYF | TGTGCCAGCAGCGTTCACCGGGTAGCGGGGGTGACAGATACGCACTATTTT
NA | TRBD1 | TRBJ1-2 | TRBV6-5 | CASSSRTGTGDANYGYTF | TGTGCCAGCAGCTCCCGAACCGGGACAGGGGACGCTAACTATGGCTACACCTTC
many | NA | TRBJ2-3 | TRBV20-1 | CSAPNLQADTQYF | TGCAGTGCTCCCAACCTCCAGGCAGATACGCAGTATTTT
NA | NA | TRBJ2-1 | TRBV14 | CANSQGTVYNEQFF | TGTGCCAACAGCCAAGGGACTGTCTACAATGAGCAGTTCTTC
once | NA | TRBJ1-2 | TRBV12-3/TRBV12-4 | CASSCDGYYGYTF | TGTGCTAGCAGTTGTGACGGCTACTATGGCTACACCTTC
NA | NA | TRBJ1-4 | TRBV12-3/TRBV12-4 | CASMGIANEKLFF | TGTGCCAGCATGGGCATTGCAAATGAAAAACTGTTTTTT
NA | NA | TRBJ2-7 | TRBV6-1 | CASSEGHEQYF | TGTGCCAGCAGTGAAGGACACGAGCAGTACTTC
NA | NA | TRBJ2-4 | TRBV11-2 | CASSPYRAKNIQYF | TGTGCCAGCAGCCCCTACAGAGCCAAAAATATTCAGTACTTC
NA | NA | TRBJ2-5 | TRBV11-2 | CASTRVGETLYF | TGTGCCAGCACCAGGGTGGGGGAGACCCTGTACTTC
NA | TRBD2 | TRBJ2-5 | TRBV11-2 | CASSIVGSGGRETRYF | TGTGCCAGCAGCATAGTGGGGAGCGGGGGGCGAGAGACCCGGTACTTC
NA | NA | TRBJ1-1 | TRBV29-1 | CSVSSTANTQAFF | TGCAGCGTTTCCTCGACGGCGAATACTCAAGCTTTCTTT
NA | NA | TRBJ1-2 | TRBV4-3 | CASSQDERATTGYGYTF | TGCGCCAGCAGCCAAGATGAGCGGGCGACGACCGGTTATGGCTACACCTTC
NA | TRBD2 | TRBJ2-5 | TRBV6-6 | CASNYSSSGRAGETHYF | TGTGCCAGCAATTACTCGAGTAGCGGGAGGGCCGGAGAGACTCACTACTTC
NA | NA | TRBJ2-7 | TRBV28 | CASQTGHSYEQYF | TGTGCCAGCCAGACGGGACACTCCTACGAGCAGTACTTC
many | NA | TRBJ1-1 | TRBV29-1 | CSAGGARTEAFF | TGCAGCGCCGGGGGAGCGAGGACTGAAGCTTTCTTT
NA | NA | TRBJ2-3 | TRBV6-5 | CASRRGTTDTDTRYF | TGTGCCAGCAGGAGGGGGACTACCGATACAGATACGCGATATTTT
few | NA | TRBJ2-7 | TRBV6-5 | CASSYGRQATYEQYF | TGTGCCAGCAGTTACGGTCGACAGGCCACCTACGAGCAGTACTTC
NA | NA | TRBJ2-2 | TRBV6-9 | CASSYIMPTGELFF | TGTGCCAGCAGTTACATCATGCCCACCGGGGAGCTGTTTTTC